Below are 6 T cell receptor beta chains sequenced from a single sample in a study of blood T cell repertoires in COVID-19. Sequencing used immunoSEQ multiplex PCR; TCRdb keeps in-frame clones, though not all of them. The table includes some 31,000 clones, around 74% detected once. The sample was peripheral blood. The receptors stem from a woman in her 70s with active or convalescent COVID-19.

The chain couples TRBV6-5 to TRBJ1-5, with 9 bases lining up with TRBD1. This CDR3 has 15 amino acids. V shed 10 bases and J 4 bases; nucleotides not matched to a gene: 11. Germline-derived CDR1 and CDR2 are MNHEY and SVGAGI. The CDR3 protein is CATTAWGQGNQPQHF. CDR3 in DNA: TGTGCCACCACCGCTTGGGGACAGGGTAATCAGCCCCAGCATTTT.

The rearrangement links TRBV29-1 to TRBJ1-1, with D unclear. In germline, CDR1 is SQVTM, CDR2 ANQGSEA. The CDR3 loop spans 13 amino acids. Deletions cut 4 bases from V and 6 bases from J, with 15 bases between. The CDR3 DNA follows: TGCAGCGTTGGGTTGAGGGTGCGCGCTGAAGCTTTCTTT. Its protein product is CSVGLRVRAEAFF.

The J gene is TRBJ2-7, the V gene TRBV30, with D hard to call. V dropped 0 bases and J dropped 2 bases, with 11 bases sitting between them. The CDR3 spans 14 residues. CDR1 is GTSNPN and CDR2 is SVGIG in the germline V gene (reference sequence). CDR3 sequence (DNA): TGTGCCTGGAGTGTACCACCGGTAGCCTACGAGCAGTACTTC. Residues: CAWSVPPVAYEQYF.

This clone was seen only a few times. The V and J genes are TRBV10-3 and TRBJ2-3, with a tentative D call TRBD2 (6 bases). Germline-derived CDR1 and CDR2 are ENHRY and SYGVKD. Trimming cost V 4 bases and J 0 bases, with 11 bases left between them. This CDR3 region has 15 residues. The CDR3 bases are TGTGCCATCAGTGGCGGGGCCCGGAGCACAGATACGCAGTATTTT. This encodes CAISGGARSTDTQYF.

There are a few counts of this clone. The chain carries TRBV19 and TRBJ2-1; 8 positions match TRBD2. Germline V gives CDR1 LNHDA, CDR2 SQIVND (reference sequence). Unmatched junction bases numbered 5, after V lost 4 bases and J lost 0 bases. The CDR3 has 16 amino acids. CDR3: CASSTILADSYNEQFF. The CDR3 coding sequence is TGTGCCAGTAGTACCATACTAGCGGACTCCTACAATGAGCAGTTCTTC.

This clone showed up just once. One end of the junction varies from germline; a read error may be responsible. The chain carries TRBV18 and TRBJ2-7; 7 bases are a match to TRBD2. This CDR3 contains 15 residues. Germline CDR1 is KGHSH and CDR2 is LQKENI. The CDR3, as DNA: TGTGCCAGCTCACCGTCTGGGGGTAGTGCGGGGGAGCAGCACTTC. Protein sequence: CASSPSGGSAGEQHF. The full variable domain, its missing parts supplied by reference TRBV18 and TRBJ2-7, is NAGVMQNPRHLVRRRGQEARLRCSPMKGHSHVYWYRQLPEEGLKFMVYLQKENIIDESGMPKERFSAEFPKEGPSILRIQQVVRGDSAAYFCASSPSGGSAGEQHFGPGTRLTVT.